A single sample gave rise to the 17 T cell receptor beta chains below, sequenced in a study of blood T cell repertoires in COVID-19 (dated by TCRdb to the early 2020s). The library came from the immunoSEQ multiplex PCR assay. Held by TCRdb, this immuneACCESS table contains in-frame sequences only and omits some clones. Under half of the omission traces to an unresolved V gene where checked; the cause of the rest is unknown. Counted in this sample were approximately 44,000 clones; about 92% of them appeared once. Roughly 0.35% of the sample belongs to the ten largest clones. Sequenced material: peripheral blood. The receptors derive from a man in his fifties or sixties with COVID-19, enrolled during active disease.

The chain uses TRBV20-1 and TRBJ1-4; 7 nucleotides match TRBD1. Germline V lookup: CDR1 DFQATT, CDR2 SNEGSKA (reference sequence). V shed 4 bases and J 7 bases; nucleotides not matched to a gene: 0. CDR3 length: 11 residues. This chain's CDR3 is CSANRGEKLFF. CDR3 bases: TGCAGTGCTAACAGGGGTGAAAAACTGTTTTTT.

The chain combines TRBV5-1 with TRBJ1-2; possible D gene TRBD1, 6 bases. Germline CDR1 and CDR2: SGHRS and YFSETQ. The CDR3 is 15 residues long. V lost 2 bases, J lost 5 bases, and 16 bases lay in between. CDR3 bases: TGCGCCAGCAGCTTCTACAGGGTAACCGGGTATGGCTACACCTTC. Amino acid sequence: CASSFYRVTGYGYTF. The full variable domain, with the rest looked up from reference TRBV5-1 and TRBJ1-2, is KAGVTQTPRYLIKTRGQQVTLSCSPISGHRSVSWYQQTPGQGLQFLFEYFSETQRNKGNFPGRFSGRQFSNSRSEMNVSTLELGDSALYLCASSFYRVTGYGYTFGSGTRLTVV.

The chain links TRBV19 to TRBJ2-4, with TRBD2 identical over 8 bases. The CDR3 runs 16 residues. CDR1 is LNHDA, CDR2 SQIVND, per germline (reference sequence). V dropped 3 bases and J dropped 0; count of bases not matched to a gene: 4. The CDR3 bases are TGTGCCAGTAGTATCCGAGCGGGAGAAGCCAAAAACATTCAGTACTTC. Translated: CASSIRAGEAKNIQYF.

The CDR3 DNA sequence: TGCAGCGTGGGGACTAGCGGGAGCCGCTACGAGCAGTACTTC. Its protein product is CSVGTSGSRYEQYF. The chain has TRBV29-1 and TRBJ2-7; 14 bases agree with TRBD2. Germline loops: CDR1 SQVTM, CDR2 ANQGSEA. Germline trimming cut 6 bases from V and 3 bases from J; bases unmatched to any gene: 4. CDR3 size: 14 residues.

The chain employs TRBV5-1 and TRBJ2-7; 7 nucleotides match TRBD1. The CDR3 has 14 amino acids. The ends lost 6 bases at V and 3 bases at J; junction bases unmatched: 9. The V gene's germline CDR1 is SGHRS and CDR2 YFSETQ. CDR3 sequence: CASKKTGPDYEQYF. The CDR3 DNA sequence: TGCGCCAGCAAAAAGACAGGGCCGGACTACGAGCAGTACTTC.

In this sample, this clone turned up once. The V gene is TRBV6-5, the J gene TRBJ2-7, with 7 bases identical to TRBD2. Losses at the gene ends were 3 bases for V and 2 bases for J; bases not matched to a gene: 4. The germline gives CDR1 MNHEY, CDR2 SVGAGI. The CDR3 consists of 14 residues. For the CDR3, the DNA is TGTGCCAGCAGTTATACCAGCGGGACCTACGAGCAGTACTTC. As protein: CASSYTSGTYEQYF.

This sequence joins TRBV4-3 and TRBJ2-7; 8 bases agree with TRBD1. The CDR3 runs to 15 residues. V was pared by 0 bases and J by 3 bases, with 4 bases of the junction left unmatched. Germline CDR1 reads LGHNA; CDR2 reads YSLEER. The chain's CDR3 is CASSQDGTGGYEQYF. The CDR3 DNA follows: TGCGCCAGCAGCCAAGATGGGACAGGCGGCTACGAGCAGTACTTC.

The chain has TRBV3-1 (or the pseudogene TRBV3-2) and TRBJ2-5; D not certain. CDR1 and CDR2 (germline): LGHDT, YNNKEL (reference sequence). The CDR3 is made up of 14 amino acids. V dropped 2 bases and J dropped 0 bases, with 7 bases sitting between them. The CDR3 loop reads CASSQQSYQETQYF. CDR3 DNA sequence: TGTGCCAGCAGCCAACAGTCGTACCAAGAGACCCAGTACTTC.

CDR3 amino acids: CASSVLGSQDGNTIYF. CDR3 in DNA: TGTGCCAGCAGCGTGTTGGGGAGCCAGGACGGTAACACCATATATTTT. This chain links TRBV9 with TRBJ1-3; D is ambiguous. Trimming removed 2 bases at V and 7 bases at J, with 19 bases between. The CDR3 totals 16 residues. Germline V CDR1 and CDR2: SGDLS, YYNGEE.

The chain has TRBV4-1 and TRBJ1-2; TRBD1 is a possible D gene (5 bases). The CDR3 covers 15 residues. The V gene's germline CDR1 is MGHRA and CDR2 YSYEKL. Trimming took off 0 bases at V and 4 bases at J, with 12 bases between the two ends. The CDR3 spells CASSQEAREAYGYTF. The CDR3 DNA reads as TGCGCCAGCAGCCAAGAGGCCAGGGAGGCCTATGGCTACACCTTC.

This chain connects TRBV10-3 to TRBJ2-3; 8 bases are shared with TRBD1. Per the germline V gene, CDR1 is ENHRY and CDR2 is SYGVKD. The ends lost 9 bases at V and 4 bases at J; junction bases unmatched: 12. This CDR3 has 15 residues. The CDR3 region has the DNA TGTGCCATGGCCGGACAGGGTGGGTCTCCAGATACGCAGTATTTT. Protein: CAMAGQGGSPDTQYF.

The sample holds one count of this clone. The V gene is TRBV4-3, the J gene TRBJ2-1; 10 bases fit TRBD2. V was clipped by 0 bases and J by 2 bases; unmatched bases: 7. Germline V lookup: CDR1 LGHNA, CDR2 YSLEER. CDR3 size: 18 residues. CDR3 sequence: CASSQDLRTSGPYNEQFF. In nucleotides, the CDR3 is TGCGCCAGCAGCCAAGATCTTAGGACTAGCGGCCCCTACAATGAGCAGTTCTTC.

This chain connects TRBV19 to TRBJ2-7; TRBD1 is a possible D gene (6 bases). V lost 4 bases and J lost 0, with 10 bases in between. Germline V gives CDR1 LNHDA, CDR2 SQIVND (reference sequence). This CDR3 has 14 residues. The CDR3 coding sequence is TGTGCCAGTAGTAGGGGGACAAGCTCCTACGAGCAGTACTTC. Protein: CASSRGTSSYEQYF.

In this sample, this clone turned up once. This sequence joins TRBV24-1 and TRBJ2-5, with TRBD1 matching 7 bases. The CDR3 runs to 15 residues. V dropped 3 bases and J dropped 5; count of bases not matched to a gene: 8. The germline V gene has CDR1 KGHDR and CDR2 SFDVKD. The CDR3 is CATSDPNRGPETQYF. CDR3 bases: TGTGCCACCAGTGATCCGAACAGGGGACCGGAGACCCAGTACTTC.

V is TRBV6-1 and J is TRBJ2-7; D possibly corresponds to TRBD1 (6 bases). Trimming took 1 base from V and 4 from J, leaving 20 bases between them. This CDR3 spans 17 amino acids. Germline loops: CDR1 MNHNS, CDR2 SASEGT. In nucleotides, the CDR3 is TGTGCCAGCAGTGAAGGGGACACTGGCTCTTTCCTTTACGAGCAGTACTTC. Translation: CASSEGDTGSFLYEQYF.

This chain joins TRBV9 and TRBJ2-6, with TRBD1 matching over 8 bases. This CDR3 has 15 residues. Looked up from germline, CDR1 is SGDLS and CDR2 is YYNGEE. Losses at the gene ends were 1 base for V and 4 bases for J; bases not matched to a gene: 1. The CDR3 DNA reads TGTGCCAGCAGCGTACAGGGGGCCGGGGCCAACGTCCTGACTTTC. Its translation: CASSVQGAGANVLTF.

This CDR3 reads CASSVNRGNNEQFF. In DNA form, the CDR3 reads TGTGCCAGCAGCGTTAACAGGGGAAACAATGAGCAGTTCTTC. The V call is TRBV7-6, the J call TRBJ2-1, with TRBD1 identical over 7 bases. The V gene end was trimmed by 5 bases and the J gene end by 5 bases; junction bases not matched to a gene: 6. This CDR3 spans 14 amino acids. From germline, CDR1 is SGHVS and CDR2 FNYEAQ.